This TCR beta chain was obtained from a study of T cells in Graves' hyperthyroidism and ophthalmopathy. Researchers took RNA transcripts and amplified the TCR beta CDR3 regions from them. HTBI primers were employed in a first-round RT-PCR of the TCR CDR3. Using its own MiXCR run on the multiplex PCR reads, TCRdb lists one record per CDR3 protein. Found here are a few hundred thousand distinct CDR3 sequences, around 20% of them singletons; the top ten hold 26%. Findings and caveats of the study: Patients with ophthalmopathy were separated from those with stable hyperthyroidism by a 13 V-J model. In the blood, most expanded thyroid clonotypes above 0.001 appeared as well.

The CDR3 covers 15 residues. Germline CDR1 reads LNHDA; CDR2 reads SQIVND (reference sequence). V lost 0 bases and J 3 bases, leaving 12 bases between the germline ends. The hyperthyroidism patients had all been newly diagnosed, and their disease duration was under 2 months. Their ages ranged from 18 to 65 years. It was uncontrolled infection, other autoimmune disease, pregnancy or lactation that excluded patients. Comments on this clonotype: Its antigen is unknown.

Specimen: blood. This sequence was found in a man younger than 30 with Graves' hyperthyroidism. V and J are TRBV19 and TRBJ2-7; D gene ambiguous. CDR3 amino acids: CASSIDLLGNYEQYF. As DNA, the CDR3 is TGTGCCAGTAGTATAGATCTATTGGGCAACTACGAGCAGTACTTC.